Listed below are T cell receptor beta chains from one sample, sequenced in a study of shared clonotypes between healthy human individuals. TCRdb's copy holds only in-frame clones and misses some; the assay was immunoSEQ multiplex PCR. The sample gives roughly 1,000,000 clones, about 84% of which show up once; roughly 0.57% is in the top ten. The sample taken for sequencing was memory CD4+ T cells from PBMCs. Receptors originate from a man between 18 and 29 years old in good health. Some clones in this sample may be carry-over from other donors' samples. Each CDR3 is given with its conserved first and last residue. D genes are given only for firm matches. Size is omitted from some rows. Given values are once, few, many or a class for expanded clones.

CSVAPLFMNTEAFF	TGCAGCGTTGCCCCGCTTTTCATGAACACTGAAGCTTTCTTT	NA	NA	TRBV29-1	TRBJ1-1
CASSLQGASDTQYF	TGCGCCAGCAGTTTACAGGGGGCCTCAGATACGCAGTATTTT	TRBD1	NA	TRBV5-1	TRBJ2-3
CASRKLAAGHNEQFF	TGTGCCAGCAGAAAACTAGCCGCAGGGCACAATGAGCAGTTCTTC	NA	NA	TRBV6-5	TRBJ2-1
CASSATFYEQFF	TGTGCCAGCAGCGCGACGTTCTATGAGCAGTTCTTC	NA	NA	TRBV6-1	TRBJ2-1
CASSYGADREAFF	TGTGCCAGCAGTTACGGGGCAGACCGTGAAGCTTTCTTT	NA	NA	TRBV6-5	TRBJ1-1
CASSYSIGHYNEQFF	TGTGCCAGCAGTTACTCGATAGGACACTACAATGAGCAGTTCTTC	NA	once	TRBV6-5	TRBJ2-1
CASAAGLAMDNEQFF	TGTGCCAGCGCGGCGGGACTAGCGATGGACAATGAGCAGTTCTTC	TRBD2	NA	TRBV11-3	TRBJ2-1
CASSPGTGDQPQHF	TGCGCCAGCAGCCCCGGGACAGGGGATCAGCCCCAGCATTTT	TRBD1	NA	TRBV5-1	TRBJ1-5
CASSLQLAGTDTQYF	TGTGCCAGCAGCTTACAGCTAGCGGGCACAGATACGCAGTATTTT	TRBD2	NA	TRBV7-3	TRBJ2-3
CASRRGRTSGRGGDTQYF	TGTGCCAGCAGAAGGGGAAGGACTAGCGGGAGAGGTGGAGATACGCAGTATTTT	NA	few	TRBV21-1	TRBJ2-3
CASSLGNLQGQGEKLFF	TGCGCCAGCAGCTTGGGGAACCTTCAGGGGCAGGGTGAAAAACTGTTTTTT	NA	NA	TRBV5-1	TRBJ1-4
CASSPDKTTGELFF	TGTGCCAGCTCTCCAGACAAGACCACCGGGGAGCTGTTTTTT	NA	NA	TRBV18	TRBJ2-2
CASSLSGRGEKLFF	TGCGCCAGCAGCTTGTCAGGGAGGGGTGAAAAACTGTTTTTT	NA	NA	TRBV5-1	TRBJ1-4
CASSQGRGDYGYTF	TGTGCCAGCAGCCAGGGGCGCGGGGACTATGGCTACACCTTC	NA	NA	TRBV14	TRBJ1-2
CASSLGGRAGFYEQFF	TGTGCCAGCAGCTTGGGCGGGAGGGCCGGTTTTTATGAGCAGTTCTTC	TRBD2	NA	TRBV5-6	TRBJ2-1
CASSAGTEYEQYF	TGTGCCAGCAGCGCGGGGACGGAATACGAGCAGTACTTC	NA	NA	TRBV28	TRBJ2-7
CAWSVRETQYF	TGTGCCTGGAGTGTCCGAGAGACCCAGTACTTC	NA	NA	TRBV30	TRBJ2-5
CSVAGLAAQETQYF	TGCAGCGTCGCAGGACTAGCGGCCCAAGAGACCCAGTACTTC	TRBD2	few	TRBV29-1	TRBJ2-5
CASSLSGTTSEKLFF	TGTGCCAGCAGCTTGAGCGGGACAACTTCAGAAAAACTGTTTTTT	NA	NA	TRBV6-5	TRBJ1-4
CASSDNRGYGELFF	TGTGCCAGCAGTGACAACAGGGGTTATGGGGAGCTGTTTTTT	TRBD1	NA	TRBV6-1	TRBJ2-2
CASSLRTQEQFF	TGTGCCAGCAGCTTACGGACTCAAGAGCAGTTCTTC	NA	NA	TRBV11-3	TRBJ2-1
CASSLLGADTQYF	TGTGCCAGCAGCCTCCTGGGAGCAGATACGCAGTATTTT	NA	NA	TRBV7-2	TRBJ2-3
CAIRQSGGAADTQYF	TGTGCCATCAGGCAGAGCGGGGGAGCAGCTGATACGCAGTATTTT	TRBD2	NA	TRBV10-3	TRBJ2-3
CASALRPSEGTQYF	TGCGCCAGCGCCCTTAGACCTTCCGAAGGGACCCAGTACTTC	NA	NA	TRBV5-1	TRBJ2-5
CASSFLGQGTFLGYTF	TGTGCCAGCAGTTTCTTGGGTCAGGGAACCTTTCTTGGCTACACCTTC	NA	NA	TRBV28	TRBJ1-2
CASSHARGANVLTF	TGTGCCAGCAGTCACGCGAGAGGGGCCAACGTCCTGACTTTC	NA	NA	TRBV28	TRBJ2-6
CASSPPGQGDTGELFF	TGCGCCAGCAGCCCCCCGGGACAGGGGGACACCGGGGAGCTGTTTTTT	TRBD1	NA	TRBV5-1	TRBJ2-2
CASSLGVGGSQETQYF	TGTGCCAGCAGCTTAGGCGTGGGCGGCAGCCAAGAGACCCAGTACTTC	NA	NA	TRBV11-2	TRBJ2-5
CASSGRPADGLNYGYTF	TGTGCCAGCAGTGGCAGGCCTGCCGACGGGCTGAACTATGGCTACACCTTC	NA	NA	TRBV27	TRBJ1-2
CASSDSRGPGETQYF	TGTGCCAGCAGTGACTCGCGGGGTCCGGGAGAGACCCAGTACTTC	NA	NA	TRBV25-1	TRBJ2-5
CASSGLAGVGVRHNEQFF	TGCGCCAGCAGCGGACTAGCGGGAGTCGGGGTCAGGCACAATGAGCAGTTCTTC	TRBD2	NA	TRBV10-2	TRBJ2-1
CASSDRVETQYF	TGCGCCAGCAGCGACAGGGTAGAGACCCAGTACTTC	TRBD1	few	TRBV5-1	TRBJ2-5
CASSLGTSGTDTQYF	TGTGCCAGCAGCCTAGGGACTAGCGGCACAGATACGCAGTATTTT	TRBD2	NA	TRBV7-3	TRBJ2-3
CASSLGSTFYGYTF	TGTGCCAGCAGCTTAGGGTCAACCTTCTATGGCTACACCTTC	NA	NA	TRBV7-9	TRBJ1-2
CASSLGGGLAVFYNEQFF	TGTGCCAGCAGCTTAGGGGGAGGACTAGCGGTTTTTTACAATGAGCAGTTCTTC	TRBD2	few	TRBV7-6	TRBJ2-1
CASGRLAGYEQYF	TGTGCCAGCGGCAGACTAGCGGGCTACGAGCAGTACTTC	TRBD2	NA	TRBV27	TRBJ2-7
CASSPDGTAIYSGNTIYF	TGTGCCAGCAGCCCTGATGGGACAGCTATCTACTCTGGAAACACCATATATTTT	TRBD1	once	TRBV7-2	TRBJ1-3
CASSVEGGSYEQYF	TGTGCCAGCAGCGTAGAAGGAGGGTCATACGAGCAGTACTTC	NA	NA	TRBV9	TRBJ2-7
CASSLVTGGGEKLFF	TGTGCCAGCAGCTTAGTAACAGGGGGCGGCGAAAAACTGTTTTTT	TRBD1	NA	TRBV11-2	TRBJ1-4
CAWKGAQQETQYF	TGTGCCTGGAAGGGGGCACAGCAAGAGACCCAGTACTTC	TRBD1	NA	TRBV30	TRBJ2-5